This T cell receptor (beta chain) was captured by sequencing in a study of T-cell memory formation after mild COVID-19. This clonotype was picked up many times. CDR3 size: 16 residues. The germline V gene has CDR1 SGHRS and CDR2 YFSETQ. V was cut by 3 bases and J by 9 bases, with 22 bases left in between. In TCRdb, the 5' RACE reads were re-called with MiXCR into one record per CDR3 protein. The table has 300,000 to 350,000 distinct CDR3 sequences, 10% to 15% seen once. This chain connects TRBV5-1 to TRBJ2-1; the D gene is possibly TRBD1 (7 bases). The sample taken for sequencing was PBMCs or a T cell subset sorted from them (not recorded which). The receptor was derived from a man younger than 35 who had mild COVID-19 (a few samples of this study predate the infection). Cell type and time point are not known. The CDR3 bases are TGCGCCAGCAGCTCCGAACCGGGCGGGACAGTCAGTGAGCAGTTCTTC. Protein sequence: CASSSEPGGTVSEQFF.